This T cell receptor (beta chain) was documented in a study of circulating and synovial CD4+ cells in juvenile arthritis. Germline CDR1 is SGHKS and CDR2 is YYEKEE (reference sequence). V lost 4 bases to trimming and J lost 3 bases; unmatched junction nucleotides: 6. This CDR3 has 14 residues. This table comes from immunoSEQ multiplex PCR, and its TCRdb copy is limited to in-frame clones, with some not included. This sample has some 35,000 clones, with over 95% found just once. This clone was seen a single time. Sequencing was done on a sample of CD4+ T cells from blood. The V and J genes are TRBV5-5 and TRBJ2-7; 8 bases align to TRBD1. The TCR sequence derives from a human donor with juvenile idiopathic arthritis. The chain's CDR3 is CASSLADRGYEQYF. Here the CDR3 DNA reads TGTGCCAGCAGCCTAGCTGACAGGGGCTACGAGCAGTACTTC.